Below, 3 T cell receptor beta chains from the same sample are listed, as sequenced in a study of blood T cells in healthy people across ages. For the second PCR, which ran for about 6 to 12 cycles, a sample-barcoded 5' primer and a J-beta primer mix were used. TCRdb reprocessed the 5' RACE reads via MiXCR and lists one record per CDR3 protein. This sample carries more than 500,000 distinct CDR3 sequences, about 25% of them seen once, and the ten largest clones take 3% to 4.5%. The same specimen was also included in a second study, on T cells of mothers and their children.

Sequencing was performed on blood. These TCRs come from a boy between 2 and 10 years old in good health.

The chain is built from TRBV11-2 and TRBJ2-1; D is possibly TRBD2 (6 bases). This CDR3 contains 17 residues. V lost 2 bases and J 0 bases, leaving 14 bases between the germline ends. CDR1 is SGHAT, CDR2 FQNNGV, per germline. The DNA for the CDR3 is TGTGCCAGCAGCTTAAGAGGGGCGGGGAGCTCCTACAATGAGCAGTTCTTC. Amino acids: CASSLRGAGSSYNEQFF. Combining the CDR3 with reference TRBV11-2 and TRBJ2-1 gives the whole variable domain EAGVAQSPRYKIIEKRQSVAFWCNPISGHATLYWYQQILGQGPKLLIQFQNNGVVDDSQLPKDRFSAERLKGVDSTLKIQPAKLEDSAVYLCASSLRGAGSSYNEQFFGPGTRLTVL.

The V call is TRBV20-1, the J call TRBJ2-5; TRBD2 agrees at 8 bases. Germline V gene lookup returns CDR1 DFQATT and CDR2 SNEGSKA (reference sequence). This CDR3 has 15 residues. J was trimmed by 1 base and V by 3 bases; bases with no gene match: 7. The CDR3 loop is CSARVKRGTQETQYF. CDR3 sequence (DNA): TGCAGTGCTAGGGTTAAGCGGGGGACCCAAGAGACCCAGTACTTC.

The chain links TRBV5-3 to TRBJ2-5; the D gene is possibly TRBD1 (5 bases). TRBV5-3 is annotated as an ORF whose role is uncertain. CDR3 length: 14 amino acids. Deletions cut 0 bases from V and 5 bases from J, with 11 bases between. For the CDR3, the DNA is TGTGCCAGAAGCTTGGAAGGGGTGGAGGAGACCCAGTACTTC. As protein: CARSLEGVEETQYF.